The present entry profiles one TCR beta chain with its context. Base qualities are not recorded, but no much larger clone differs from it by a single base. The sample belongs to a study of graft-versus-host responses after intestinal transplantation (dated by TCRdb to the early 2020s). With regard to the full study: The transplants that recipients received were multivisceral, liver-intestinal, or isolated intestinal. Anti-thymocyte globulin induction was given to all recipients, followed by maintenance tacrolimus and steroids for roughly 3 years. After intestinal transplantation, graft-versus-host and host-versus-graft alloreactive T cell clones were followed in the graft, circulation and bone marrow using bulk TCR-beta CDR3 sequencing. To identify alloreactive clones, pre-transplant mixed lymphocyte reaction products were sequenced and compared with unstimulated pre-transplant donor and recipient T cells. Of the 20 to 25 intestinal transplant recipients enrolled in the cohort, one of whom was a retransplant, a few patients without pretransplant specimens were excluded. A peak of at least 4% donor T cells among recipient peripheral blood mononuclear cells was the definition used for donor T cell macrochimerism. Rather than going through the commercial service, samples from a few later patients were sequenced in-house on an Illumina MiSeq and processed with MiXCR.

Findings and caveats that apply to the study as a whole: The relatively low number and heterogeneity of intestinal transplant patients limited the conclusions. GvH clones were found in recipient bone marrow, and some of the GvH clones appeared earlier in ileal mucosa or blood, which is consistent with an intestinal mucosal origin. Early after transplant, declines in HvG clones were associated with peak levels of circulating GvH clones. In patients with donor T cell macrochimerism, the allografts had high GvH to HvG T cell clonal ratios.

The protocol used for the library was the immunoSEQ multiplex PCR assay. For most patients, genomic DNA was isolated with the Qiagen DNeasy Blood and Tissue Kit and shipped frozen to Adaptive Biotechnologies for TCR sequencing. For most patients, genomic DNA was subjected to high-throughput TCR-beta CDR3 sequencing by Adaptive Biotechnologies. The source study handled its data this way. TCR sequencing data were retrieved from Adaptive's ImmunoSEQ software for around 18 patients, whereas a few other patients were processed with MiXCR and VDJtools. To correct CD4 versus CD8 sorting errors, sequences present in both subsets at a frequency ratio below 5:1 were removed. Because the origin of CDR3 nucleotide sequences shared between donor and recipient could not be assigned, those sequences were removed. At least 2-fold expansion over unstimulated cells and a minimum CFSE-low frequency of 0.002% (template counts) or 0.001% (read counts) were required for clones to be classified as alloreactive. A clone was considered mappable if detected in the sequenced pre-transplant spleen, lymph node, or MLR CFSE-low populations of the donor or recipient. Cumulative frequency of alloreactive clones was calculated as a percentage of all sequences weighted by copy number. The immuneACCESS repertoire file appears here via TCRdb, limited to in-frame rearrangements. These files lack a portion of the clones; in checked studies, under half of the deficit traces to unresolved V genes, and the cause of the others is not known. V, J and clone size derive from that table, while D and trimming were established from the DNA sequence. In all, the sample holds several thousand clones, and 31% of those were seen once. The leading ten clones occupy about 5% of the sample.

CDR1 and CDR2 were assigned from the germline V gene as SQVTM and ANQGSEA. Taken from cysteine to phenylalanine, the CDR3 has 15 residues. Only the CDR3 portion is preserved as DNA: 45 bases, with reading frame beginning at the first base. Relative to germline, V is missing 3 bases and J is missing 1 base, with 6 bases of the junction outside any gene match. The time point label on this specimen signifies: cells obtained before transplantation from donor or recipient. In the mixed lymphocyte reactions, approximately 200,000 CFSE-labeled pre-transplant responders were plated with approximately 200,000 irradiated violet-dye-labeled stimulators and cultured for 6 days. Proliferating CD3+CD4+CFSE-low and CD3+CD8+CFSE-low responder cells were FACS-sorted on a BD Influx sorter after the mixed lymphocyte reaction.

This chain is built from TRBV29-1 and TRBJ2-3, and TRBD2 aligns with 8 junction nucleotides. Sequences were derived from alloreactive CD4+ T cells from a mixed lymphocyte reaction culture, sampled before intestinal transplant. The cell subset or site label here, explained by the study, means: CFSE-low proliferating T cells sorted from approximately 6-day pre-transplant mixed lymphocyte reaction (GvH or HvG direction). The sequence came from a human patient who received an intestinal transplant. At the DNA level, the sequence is TGCAGCGTTGAGGTCAGCGGGAGAGGCACAGATACGCAGTATTTT. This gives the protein CSVEVSGRGTDTQYF.